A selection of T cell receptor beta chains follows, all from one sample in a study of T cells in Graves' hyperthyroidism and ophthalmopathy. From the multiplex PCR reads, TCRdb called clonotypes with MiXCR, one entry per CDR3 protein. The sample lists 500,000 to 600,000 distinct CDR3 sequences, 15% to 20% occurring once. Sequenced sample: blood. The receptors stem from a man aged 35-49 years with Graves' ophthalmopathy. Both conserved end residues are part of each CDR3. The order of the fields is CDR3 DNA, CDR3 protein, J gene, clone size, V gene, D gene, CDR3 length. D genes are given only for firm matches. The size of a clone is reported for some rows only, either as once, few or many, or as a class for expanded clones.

cdr3_nt: TGTGCCAGCAGCTTAAAGACAGGGGGCCTAGACGAGCAGTACTTC; cdr3_aa: CASSLKTGGLDEQYF; j_call: TRBJ2-7; clone_size: -; v_call: TRBV7-6; d_call: TRBD1; cdr3_length: 15
cdr3_nt: TGCAGCGTTGAAGAGATTAACTATGGCTACACCTTC; cdr3_aa: CSVEEINYGYTF; j_call: TRBJ1-2; clone_size: -; v_call: TRBV29-1; d_call: -; cdr3_length: 12
cdr3_nt: TGTGCCAGCAGTGACTGGACCCGTGGGGGATGGACCCAGTACTTC; cdr3_aa: CASSDWTRGGWTQYF; j_call: TRBJ2-5; clone_size: -; v_call: TRBV6-1; d_call: -; cdr3_length: 15
cdr3_nt: TGTGCCAGCAGTATTCAGACAGAAAATTCACCCCTCCACTTT; cdr3_aa: CASSIQTENSPLHF; j_call: TRBJ1-6; clone_size: many; v_call: TRBV6-1; d_call: -; cdr3_length: 14
cdr3_nt: TGTGCCAGCAGTTTATATCAGAGGACCGGGGAGCTGTTTTTT; cdr3_aa: CASSLYQRTGELFF; j_call: TRBJ2-2; clone_size: few; v_call: TRBV2; d_call: -; cdr3_length: 14
cdr3_nt: TGTGCCAGCAGCTTAGCCTATCGGCTAGCGGGGGGCCTCAATGAGCAGTTCTTC; cdr3_aa: CASSLAYRLAGGLNEQFF; j_call: TRBJ2-1; clone_size: few; v_call: TRBV11-2; d_call: TRBD2; cdr3_length: 18
cdr3_nt: TGCGCCAGCAGCTTGACAGGAGGCGGCTATGGCTACACCTTC; cdr3_aa: CASSLTGGGYGYTF; j_call: TRBJ1-2; clone_size: many; v_call: TRBV5-1; d_call: -; cdr3_length: 14
cdr3_nt: TGCGCCAGCAGCCCCCGCCCCCCGAACACCGGGGAGCTGTTTTTT; cdr3_aa: CASSPRPPNTGELFF; j_call: TRBJ2-2; clone_size: many; v_call: TRBV4-1; d_call: -; cdr3_length: 15
cdr3_nt: TGTGCCACCAGTGGCCCGACAGGGAATCAGCCCCAGCATTTT; cdr3_aa: CATSGPTGNQPQHF; j_call: TRBJ1-5; clone_size: -; v_call: TRBV24-1; d_call: TRBD1; cdr3_length: 14
cdr3_nt: TGTGCCAGTAGTGCCAGGCAACAGGGTGCCAATCAGCCCCAGCATTTT; cdr3_aa: CASSARQQGANQPQHF; j_call: TRBJ1-5; clone_size: once; v_call: TRBV19; d_call: -; cdr3_length: 16
cdr3_nt: TGTGCCAACAGTTTAAAGGGGGCGACCTCTGAAGCTTTCTTT; cdr3_aa: CANSLKGATSEAFF; j_call: TRBJ1-1; clone_size: -; v_call: TRBV12-3/TRBV12-4; d_call: TRBD1; cdr3_length: 14
cdr3_nt: TGCGCCAGCAGCTTGGCTCTCGGACTAGCGCCTACAGATACGCAGTATTTT; cdr3_aa: CASSLALGLAPTDTQYF; j_call: TRBJ2-3; clone_size: many; v_call: TRBV5-1; d_call: TRBD2; cdr3_length: 17
cdr3_nt: TGTGCCATCAGCTCTCCGGGACAGTACTCCTACAATGAGCAGTTCTTC; cdr3_aa: CAISSPGQYSYNEQFF; j_call: TRBJ2-1; clone_size: many; v_call: TRBV10-3; d_call: TRBD1; cdr3_length: 16
cdr3_nt: TGCAGTGCTATGGAGGGGAGGATTTTGGAGACCCAGTACTTC; cdr3_aa: CSAMEGRILETQYF; j_call: TRBJ2-5; clone_size: few; v_call: TRBV20-1; d_call: -; cdr3_length: 14
cdr3_nt: TGTGCCAGCAGTTTGGCACTGAGGAACACTGAAGCTTTCTTT; cdr3_aa: CASSLALRNTEAFF; j_call: TRBJ1-1; clone_size: many; v_call: TRBV28; d_call: -; cdr3_length: 14
cdr3_nt: TGTGCCAGCAGGTCGGTGGGGACAGGTGGGGGACAGCCCCAGCATTTT; cdr3_aa: CASRSVGTGGGQPQHF; j_call: TRBJ1-5; clone_size: -; v_call: TRBV2; d_call: TRBD1; cdr3_length: 16
cdr3_nt: TGTGCCAGCAGCCAAGATGTCGGGGGGACTGAAGCTTTCTTT; cdr3_aa: CASSQDVGGTEAFF; j_call: TRBJ1-1; clone_size: many; v_call: TRBV3-1; d_call: -; cdr3_length: 14
cdr3_nt: TGTGCCTGGAGTGGTTACAGGGGGCCGCTGGGAGAAGAGACCCAGTACTTC; cdr3_aa: CAWSGYRGPLGEETQYF; j_call: TRBJ2-5; clone_size: -; v_call: TRBV30; d_call: TRBD1; cdr3_length: 17
cdr3_nt: TGTGCCAGCAGGCCTCGACTAGCGGAGAGCACAGATACGCAGTATTTT; cdr3_aa: CASRPRLAESTDTQYF; j_call: TRBJ2-3; clone_size: many; v_call: TRBV12-3/TRBV12-4; d_call: TRBD2; cdr3_length: 16
cdr3_nt: TGTGCCACCAGTGCGGGCGGAACTAACTATGGCTACACCTTC; cdr3_aa: CATSAGGTNYGYTF; j_call: TRBJ1-2; clone_size: -; v_call: TRBV24-1; d_call: -; cdr3_length: 14
cdr3_nt: TGCAGTGCTAGAGATATGACAGCTCCTAATTCACCCCTCCACTTT; cdr3_aa: CSARDMTAPNSPLHF; j_call: TRBJ1-6; clone_size: few; v_call: TRBV20-1; d_call: -; cdr3_length: 15
cdr3_nt: TGTGCCAGCAGTATCGGGGACAATGAGCAGTTCTTC; cdr3_aa: CASSIGDNEQFF; j_call: TRBJ2-1; clone_size: few; v_call: TRBV28; d_call: -; cdr3_length: 12
cdr3_nt: TGTGCCAGCAGTGAGTACATCTACAATGAGCAGTTCTTC; cdr3_aa: CASSEYIYNEQFF; j_call: TRBJ2-1; clone_size: -; v_call: TRBV2; d_call: -; cdr3_length: 13
cdr3_nt: TGTGCCAGCAGCGGACAGGGGCCCCTCTATGGCTACACCTTC; cdr3_aa: CASSGQGPLYGYTF; j_call: TRBJ1-2; clone_size: -; v_call: TRBV9; d_call: TRBD1; cdr3_length: 14
cdr3_nt: TGTGCCAGCAGTTTTGGACAGGGCGGTTGGGGGGCGCAGTTCTTC; cdr3_aa: CASSFGQGGWGAQFF; j_call: TRBJ2-1; clone_size: -; v_call: TRBV27; d_call: TRBD1; cdr3_length: 15
cdr3_nt: TGTGCCAGTAGTATTCGAGAGGGGAGCAATCAGCCCCAGCATTTT; cdr3_aa: CASSIREGSNQPQHF; j_call: TRBJ1-5; clone_size: -; v_call: TRBV19; d_call: -; cdr3_length: 15
cdr3_nt: TGTGCCAGCAGCCAGGACAATACAGGAATTAGGGCTTTCTTT; cdr3_aa: CASSQDNTGIRAFF; j_call: TRBJ1-1; clone_size: few; v_call: TRBV3-1; d_call: -; cdr3_length: 14
cdr3_nt: TGCAGTGCTAAAGCGGACCAAGAGACCCAGTACTTC; cdr3_aa: CSAKADQETQYF; j_call: TRBJ2-5; clone_size: few; v_call: TRBV20-1; d_call: -; cdr3_length: 12
cdr3_nt: TGTGCCAGCAGTTACACCGGGGAGCTGTTTTTT; cdr3_aa: CASSYTGELFF; j_call: TRBJ2-2; clone_size: many; v_call: TRBV12-3/TRBV12-4; d_call: -; cdr3_length: 11
cdr3_nt: TGTGCCAGCAGTTTAGGCCTCCTGGGGGTAGGAAACACCATATATTTT; cdr3_aa: CASSLGLLGVGNTIYF; j_call: TRBJ1-3; clone_size: few; v_call: TRBV12-3/TRBV12-4; d_call: -; cdr3_length: 16
cdr3_nt: TGTGCCAGCAGTGTACAGGGGCATACGCAGTATTTT; cdr3_aa: CASSVQGHTQYF; j_call: TRBJ2-3; clone_size: -; v_call: TRBV6-1; d_call: TRBD1; cdr3_length: 12
cdr3_nt: TGCAGTGCCAAAGGGGACAGGGCTCACCTCTATGGCTACACCTTC; cdr3_aa: CSAKGDRAHLYGYTF; j_call: TRBJ1-2; clone_size: -; v_call: TRBV20-1; d_call: TRBD1; cdr3_length: 15
cdr3_nt: TGTGCCAGCAGCCCACAGGGGTATAAGAACACTGAAGCTTTCTTT; cdr3_aa: CASSPQGYKNTEAFF; j_call: TRBJ1-1; clone_size: few; v_call: TRBV5-4; d_call: TRBD1; cdr3_length: 15
cdr3_nt: TGCAGTGCAATCCCAGCCAAACAGGGGGTCACTGAAGCTTTCTTT; cdr3_aa: CSAIPAKQGVTEAFF; j_call: TRBJ1-1; clone_size: many; v_call: TRBV20-1; d_call: TRBD1; cdr3_length: 15
cdr3_nt: TGTGCCAGCAGCGACAGTGGCTATGGCTACACCTTC; cdr3_aa: CASSDSGYGYTF; j_call: TRBJ1-2; clone_size: many; v_call: TRBV27; d_call: -; cdr3_length: 12
cdr3_nt: TGTGCCAGCAGCCCCTGGTCTAGCGCGGGGGAGCAGTTCTTC; cdr3_aa: CASSPWSSAGEQFF; j_call: TRBJ2-1; clone_size: -; v_call: TRBV13; d_call: -; cdr3_length: 14
cdr3_nt: TGTGCCACGACTCCAGCGGGGAGATACAATGAGCAGTTCTTC; cdr3_aa: CATTPAGRYNEQFF; j_call: TRBJ2-1; clone_size: -; v_call: TRBV19; d_call: TRBD2; cdr3_length: 14
cdr3_nt: TGTGCCAGTTCTACAGATAACACCGGGGAGCTGTTTTTT; cdr3_aa: CASSTDNTGELFF; j_call: TRBJ2-2; clone_size: -; v_call: TRBV19; d_call: -; cdr3_length: 13
cdr3_nt: TGTGCCAGCAGCTCCCCGCGGTTGTCGGGGTATAATTCACCCCTCCACTTT; cdr3_aa: CASSSPRLSGYNSPLHF; j_call: TRBJ1-6; clone_size: few; v_call: TRBV3-1; d_call: -; cdr3_length: 17
cdr3_nt: TGTGCCATCAGTGAGTCAACCAGCGGTACGCAGTATTTT; cdr3_aa: CAISESTSGTQYF; j_call: TRBJ2-3; clone_size: -; v_call: TRBV10-3; d_call: -; cdr3_length: 13
cdr3_nt: TGTGCCAGCAGTTTTCAGGGGGCAAGGCAGCCCCAGCATTTT; cdr3_aa: CASSFQGARQPQHF; j_call: TRBJ1-5; clone_size: -; v_call: TRBV27; d_call: TRBD1; cdr3_length: 14
cdr3_nt: TGTGCCAGCAGCGGACAGGGGTACTACGAGCAGTACTTC; cdr3_aa: CASSGQGYYEQYF; j_call: TRBJ2-7; clone_size: few; v_call: TRBV7-9; d_call: TRBD1; cdr3_length: 13
cdr3_nt: TGTGCCAGCAGTGATGGAGGGGTTAGTGAAGCTTTCTTT; cdr3_aa: CASSDGGVSEAFF; j_call: TRBJ1-1; clone_size: many; v_call: TRBV2; d_call: -; cdr3_length: 13
cdr3_nt: TGTGCCAGCGCGGAGGGAAACACCGGGGAGCTGTTTTTT; cdr3_aa: CASAEGNTGELFF; j_call: TRBJ2-2; clone_size: few; v_call: TRBV6-1; d_call: -; cdr3_length: 13
cdr3_nt: TGTGCCAGCAGTCGAGGGACATTCCTCTACGAGCAGTACTTC; cdr3_aa: CASSRGTFLYEQYF; j_call: TRBJ2-7; clone_size: -; v_call: TRBV6-2/TRBV6-3; d_call: -; cdr3_length: 14
cdr3_nt: TGTGCCAGCAGCTTACCCGGTAGGAGGGCAGATACGCAGTATTTT; cdr3_aa: CASSLPGRRADTQYF; j_call: TRBJ2-3; clone_size: many; v_call: TRBV7-9; d_call: -; cdr3_length: 15
cdr3_nt: TGTGCCAGCAGTTCCCTCTCCTTGGGTGACTCTGGAAACACCATATATTTT; cdr3_aa: CASSSLSLGDSGNTIYF; j_call: TRBJ1-3; clone_size: -; v_call: TRBV28; d_call: -; cdr3_length: 17
cdr3_nt: TGTGCCAGCAGTTTAGGGGCAGTGAACACTGAAGCTTTCTTT; cdr3_aa: CASSLGAVNTEAFF; j_call: TRBJ1-1; clone_size: many; v_call: TRBV12-3/TRBV12-4; d_call: -; cdr3_length: 14
cdr3_nt: TGCAGCGTCACCGGACAGCCGAACACTGAAGCTTTCTTT; cdr3_aa: CSVTGQPNTEAFF; j_call: TRBJ1-1; clone_size: few; v_call: TRBV29-1; d_call: -; cdr3_length: 13
cdr3_nt: TGTGCCAGTAGTATGGACGGGACAGGGAGGAGGGGGAACACTGAAGCTTTCTTT; cdr3_aa: CASSMDGTGRRGNTEAFF; j_call: TRBJ1-1; clone_size: -; v_call: TRBV19; d_call: TRBD1; cdr3_length: 18
cdr3_nt: TGTGCCAGCAGCCAAGCCATCATCACTGAAGCTTTCTTT; cdr3_aa: CASSQAIITEAFF; j_call: TRBJ1-1; clone_size: many; v_call: TRBV3-1; d_call: -; cdr3_length: 13
cdr3_nt: TGTGCCAGCAGGGAGGCAGCGGGCGACTACGAGCAGTACTTC; cdr3_aa: CASREAAGDYEQYF; j_call: TRBJ2-7; clone_size: few; v_call: TRBV6-2/TRBV6-3; d_call: -; cdr3_length: 14
cdr3_nt: TGTGCCAGCTCACCAAGTCTTGTACGTCAACCAAGAGAGACCCAGTACTTC; cdr3_aa: CASSPSLVRQPRETQYF; j_call: TRBJ2-5; clone_size: many; v_call: TRBV18; d_call: -; cdr3_length: 17